This entry lists 20 T cell receptor beta chains sequenced from one sample in a study of technical replicates of blood from a few donors (dated by TCRdb to about 2017). Receptors were amplified or captured by the immunoSEQ multiplex PCR assay. The immuneACCESS repertoire file appears here via TCRdb, limited to in-frame rearrangements. These files lack a portion of the clones; in checked studies, under half of the deficit traces to unresolved V genes, and the cause of the others is not known. This sample comprises around 67,000 clones, roughly 92% of them detected only once. The ten largest clones represent over 0.3% of the sample. Sequenced sample: T cells isolated from PBMCs. The receptors derive from a human donor in good health.

The V gene is TRBV25-1, the J gene TRBJ1-2; D is possibly TRBD1 (5 bases). This CDR3 region has 15 residues. V was shortened by 5 bases and J by 5 bases, with 18 bases between the two germline ends. Germline CDR1 MGHDK, CDR2 SYGVNS. CDR3 protein: CASSSPIGQIYGYTF. The CDR3 DNA reads as TGTGCCAGCAGTTCTCCTATCGGACAAATATATGGCTACACCTTC.

The CDR3 here is CASSLNLAGVNTQYF. The CDR3 DNA sequence: TGCGCCAGCAGCTTGAACCTAGCGGGAGTAAATACGCAGTATTTT. J is TRBJ2-3 and V is TRBV5-1; 10 bases align to TRBD2. In germline, CDR1 is SGHRS, CDR2 YFSETQ. Trimming cost V 1 base and J 7 bases; bases outside gene matches: 6. This CDR3 has 15 residues.

The genes are TRBV2 and TRBJ1-5; D might be TRBD1 (5 bases). Looked up from germline, CDR1 is SNHLY and CDR2 is FYNNEI. The CDR3 consists of 11 residues. Trimming pared 10 bases from V and 11 bases from J, leaving 15 bases between. The CDR3 DNA sequence: TGTGCCACGGGTGAGGGACTTGCCCAGCATTTT. Its translation is CATGEGLAQHF.

V is TRBV19 and J is TRBJ2-7; TRBD2 aligns across 7 bases. Germline trimming cut 2 bases from V and 0 bases from J; bases unmatched to any gene: 4. CDR1 is LNHDA and CDR2 is SQIVND in the germline V gene (reference sequence). The CDR3 sequence is 15 residues long. CDR3 coding DNA: TGTGCCAGTAGTATAACGGGGGGAAGCTCCTACGAGCAGTACTTC. Protein product: CASSITGGSSYEQYF.

This clone was counted a single time. This rearrangement joins TRBV7-9 to TRBJ2-5, with D tentatively TRBD2 (6 bases). The V gene lost 3 bases and the J gene lost 3 bases, with 11 bases spanning the gap. CDR3 length: 14 amino acids. Germline assignment: CDR1 SEHNR and CDR2 FQNEAQ (reference sequence). This chain's CDR3 is CASSLGLKEETQYF. The CDR3 DNA reads as TGTGCCAGCAGCTTGGGACTCAAAGAAGAGACCCAGTACTTC.

The chain recombines TRBV9 with TRBJ2-2; 9 bases line up with TRBD2. With 3 bases clipped from V and 4 bases from J, the junction kept 4 bases outside the gene matches. CDR3 length: 15 amino acids. CDR1 and CDR2 (germline): SGDLS, YYNGEE. In nucleotides, the CDR3 is TGTGCCAGCAGCGCCGTAGCGGGAGTCACCGGGGAGCTGTTTTTT. This encodes CASSAVAGVTGELFF. Variable domain in full (rest from reference TRBV9 and TRBJ2-2): DSGVTQTPKHLITATGQRVTLRCSPRSGDLSVYWYQQSLDQGLQFLIQYYNGEERAKGNILERFSAQQFPDLHSELNLSSLELGDSALYFCASSAVAGVTGELFFGEGSRLTVL.

The V and J genes are TRBV4-3 and TRBJ2-1; TRBD2 agrees at 10 bases. The CDR3 totals 17 residues. Losses at the gene ends were 0 bases for V and 7 bases for J; bases not matched to a gene: 9. Germline CDR1 reads LGHNA; CDR2 reads YSLEER. The CDR3: CASSQDQGSGRVNEQFF. CDR3 nucleotide sequence: TGCGCCAGCAGCCAAGATCAAGGGAGCGGGAGGGTTAATGAGCAGTTCTTC.

The sample holds one count of this clone. This chain links TRBV5-6 with TRBJ1-1; D perhaps matches TRBD1 (5 bases). Germline CDR1 SGHDT, CDR2 YYEEEE. Trimming removed 0 bases from V and 6 bases from J, with 21 bases in between. This CDR3 is 17 amino acids long. The CDR3 nucleotides are TGTGCCAGCAGCTTGGGGGCTGGGGCTCCCCTGGTGGCTGAAGCTTTCTTT. It yields the protein CASSLGAGAPLVAEAFF.

In this sample, this clone turned up once. The rearrangement joins TRBV10-2 to TRBJ2-3, with 10 positions matching TRBD2. Germline CDR1 WSHSY, CDR2 SAAADI. Unmatched junction bases numbered 2, after V lost 6 bases and J lost 2 bases. This CDR3 has 14 amino acids. DNA of the CDR3: TGCGCCAGCAGACTAGCGGGGAACACAGATACGCAGTATTTT. The encoded protein is CASRLAGNTDTQYF.

This clone was seen a handful of times. The rearrangement joins TRBV30 to TRBJ1-2; D is ambiguous. Deletions cut 2 bases from V and 4 bases from J, with 11 bases between. In germline, CDR1 is GTSNPN, CDR2 SVGIG (reference sequence). This CDR3 region has 13 residues. CDR3 loop: CAWSNRAGYGYTF. The CDR3 region has the DNA TGTGCCTGGAGTAATAGGGCGGGCTATGGCTACACCTTC.

Only one count was recorded for this clone. The V call is TRBV2, the J call TRBJ2-1; 9 bases line up with TRBD2. CDR1 and CDR2 from the germline V gene are SNHLY and FYNNEI. The CDR3 runs to 17 residues. Trimming took 2 bases from V and 2 from J; bases not matched to a gene: 7. CDR3 coding DNA: TGTGCCAGCAGTGAATTAGCGTCTAGCGGGGCCTACAATGAGCAGTTCTTC. Protein sequence: CASSELASSGAYNEQFF. Full variable domain (remainder filled in from reference TRBV2 and TRBJ2-1): EPEVTQTPSHQVTQMGQEVILRCVPISNHLYFYWYRQILGQKVEFLVSFYNNEISEKSEIFDDQFSVERPDGSNFTLKIRSTKLEDSAMYFCASSELASSGAYNEQFFGPGTRLTVL.

The V and J genes are TRBV11-3 and TRBJ2-3, with D uncertain. Germline CDR1 SGHNT, CDR2 YENEEA. V was shortened by 5 bases and J by 3 bases, with 12 bases between the two germline ends. CDR3 length: 14 amino acids. CDR3: CASSPTAETDTQYF. CDR3 bases: TGTGCCAGCAGCCCTACCGCTGAGACAGATACGCAGTATTTT.

This chain connects TRBV5-1 to TRBJ1-2, with 7 bases matching TRBD1. Trimming cost V 0 bases and J 3 bases; bases outside gene matches: 5. The length of the CDR3 is 15 residues. Germline loops: CDR1 SGHRS, CDR2 YFSETQ. In DNA form, the CDR3 reads TGCGCCAGCAGCTTGGAGGGACAGCTTTACTATGGCTACACCTTC. This encodes CASSLEGQLYYGYTF.

V gene TRBV19 combines with J gene TRBJ1-3, with 8 bases fitting TRBD1. Losses at the gene ends were 4 bases for V and 0 bases for J; bases not matched to a gene: 2. The germline V gene encodes CDR1 LNHDA and CDR2 SQIVND (reference sequence). There are 15 residues in the CDR3. The CDR3: CASSNQGASGNTIYF. DNA of the CDR3: TGTGCCAGTAGTAACCAGGGGGCCTCTGGAAACACCATATATTTT. Using reference TRBV19 and TRBJ1-3 for the parts outside the CDR3, the full variable domain is DGGITQSPKYLFRKEGQNVTLSCEQNLNHDAMYWYRQDPGQGLRLIYYSQIVNDFQKGDIAEGYSVSREKKESFPLTVTSAQKNPTAFYLCASSNQGASGNTIYFGEGSWLTVV.

This chain joins TRBV7-9 and TRBJ2-2, with 7 bases matching TRBD2. This CDR3 contains 12 residues. The junction had 6 bases not matched to a gene; V was cut back by 11 bases and J by 6 bases. Germline assignment: CDR1 SEHNR and CDR2 FQNEAQ (reference sequence). The CDR3 nucleotides read TGTGCCCCACGGACTAGTTCCGGGGAGCTGTTTTTT. Translating it yields CAPRTSSGELFF.

The chain recombines TRBV11-3 with TRBJ2-7, with D possibly TRBD1 on 6 matching bases. V was cut by 5 bases and J by 10 bases, with 12 bases left in between. The CDR3 covers 11 residues. The germline gives CDR1 SGHNT, CDR2 YENEEA. The CDR3 is CASSHGGVQYF. In DNA form, the CDR3 reads TGTGCCAGCAGCCATGGGGGCGTACAGTACTTC.

The chain links TRBV5-1 to TRBJ1-5; no clear D gene. Germline CDR1 SGHRS, CDR2 YFSETQ. V lost 4 bases and J 4 bases, leaving 12 bases between the germline ends. The CDR3 has 14 residues. CDR3: CASSRAGENQPQHF. The CDR3 region has the DNA TGCGCCAGCAGCAGAGCCGGGGAGAATCAGCCCCAGCATTTT.

This clone was recorded once. The genes are TRBV6-5 and TRBJ2-1; TRBD2 is a possible D gene (6 bases). This CDR3 contains 15 residues. Germline V lookup: CDR1 MNHEY, CDR2 SVGAGI. For the CDR3, the DNA is TGTGCGGCAGCCCTAGGGACTCCGACCTACAATGAGCAGTTCTTC. Its translation: CAAALGTPTYNEQFF.

The rearrangement uses TRBV23-1 and TRBJ1-2, with D unclear. TRBV23-1 is annotated as an ORF whose role is uncertain. The CDR3 is made up of 13 amino acids. Trimming took 3 bases from V and 8 from J, leaving 13 bases between them. In nucleotides, the CDR3 is TGCGCCAGCAGTCATCGGTCAGGAAAAGGCTACACCTTC. Its protein is CASSHRSGKGYTF.

The gene calls are TRBV10-3 and TRBJ2-7; the D is unclear. V lost 0 bases to trimming and J lost 2 bases, with 2 bases between them. CDR1 and CDR2 (germline): ENHRY, SYGVKD. CDR3 length: 12 amino acids. The CDR3 spells CAISESTYEQYF. CDR3 nucleotide sequence: TGTGCCATCAGTGAGTCCACCTACGAGCAGTACTTC.